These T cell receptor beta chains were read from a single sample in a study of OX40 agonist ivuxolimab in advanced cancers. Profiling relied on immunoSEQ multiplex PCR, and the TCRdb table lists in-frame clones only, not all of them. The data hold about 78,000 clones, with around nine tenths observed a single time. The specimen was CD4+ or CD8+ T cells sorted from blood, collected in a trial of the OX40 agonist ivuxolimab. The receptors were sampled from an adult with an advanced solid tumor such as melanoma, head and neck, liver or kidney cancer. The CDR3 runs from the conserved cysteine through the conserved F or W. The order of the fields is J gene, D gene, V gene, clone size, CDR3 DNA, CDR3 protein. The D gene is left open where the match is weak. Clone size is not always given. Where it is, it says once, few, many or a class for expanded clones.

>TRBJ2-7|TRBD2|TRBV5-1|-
TGCGCCAGCAGCTGGGGACTAGCGGATCAAAACTCCTACGAGCAGTACTTC
CASSWGLADQNSYEQYF
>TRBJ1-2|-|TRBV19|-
TGTGCCAGTAGTTGGGGCGGCTATGGCTACACCTTC
CASSWGGYGYTF
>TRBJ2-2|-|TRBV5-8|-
TGTGCCAGCAGCCGGGACACCCGGGAGCTGTTTTTT
CASSRDTRELFF
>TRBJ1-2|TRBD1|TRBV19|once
TGTGCCAGTAGTATTTGGGGTACAGGGGAAGGCTATGGCTACACCTTC
CASSIWGTGEGYGYTF
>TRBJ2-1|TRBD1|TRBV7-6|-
TGTGCCAGCAGCTCGGTGGGACAGGGAGCGAATGAGCAGTTCTTC
CASSSVGQGANEQFF
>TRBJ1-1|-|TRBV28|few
TGTGCCAGCAGCCCGCTATGGCCAGGGCTGGTCGGGGGCACTGAAGCTTTCTTT
CASSPLWPGLVGGTEAFF
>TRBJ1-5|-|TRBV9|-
TGTGCCAGCAGCGTCCGGGACTGTCCAACAGATAGCAATCAGCCCCAGCATTTT
CASSVRDCPTDSNQPQHF
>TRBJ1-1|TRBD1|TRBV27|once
TGTGCCAGCAGTCCGCGGACAGGGATTTGGAACACTGAAGCTTTCTTT
CASSPRTGIWNTEAFF
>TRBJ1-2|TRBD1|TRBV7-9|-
TGTGCCAGCAGTCATGCGACAGGGAACGGCTACACCTTC
CASSHATGNGYTF
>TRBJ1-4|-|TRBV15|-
TGTGCCACCAGCAGAGGGTTGAAGGGGCATGAAAAACTGTTTTTT
CATSRGLKGHEKLFF
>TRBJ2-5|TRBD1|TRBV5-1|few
TGCGCCAGCAGCCCGGACAGGGTGGGGCAAGAGACCCAGTACTTC
CASSPDRVGQETQYF
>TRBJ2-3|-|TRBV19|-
TGTGCCAGTAGAAAAGCGGGTGCGGGAGATACGCAGTATTTT
CASRKAGAGDTQYF
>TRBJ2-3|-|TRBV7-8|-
TGTGCCAGCAGCAAAGGGCACCTCACAGATACGCAGTATTTT
CASSKGHLTDTQYF
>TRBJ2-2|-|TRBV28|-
TGTGCCAGCAGTACCGTCGTTGGGGCCGCCGGGGCCGGGGAGCTGTTTTTT
CASSTVVGAAGAGELFF
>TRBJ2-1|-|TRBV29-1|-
TGCAGCGGGACCCGGCGAGGCGTTGAGCAGTTCTTC
CSGTRRGVEQFF
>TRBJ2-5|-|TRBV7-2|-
TGTGCCAGCGTAACGGAGTCGGAGACCCAGTACTTC
CASVTESETQYF